These T cell receptor beta chains were read from a single sample in a study of immune cell composition in non-small cell lung cancer. Profiling relied on immunoSEQ multiplex PCR, and the TCRdb table lists in-frame clones only, not all of them. The data hold 5,100 or so clones, with around nine tenths observed a single time. Sequences were obtained from non-adjacent lung tissue. The receptors were gathered from a human donor with non-small cell lung cancer. Some clones in this sample may be carry-over from other donors' samples. Both conserved end residues are part of each CDR3. A D gene is named only where the DNA matches it firmly. Only part of the rows carry a size: once, few, many, or a class if the clone is expanded.

CDR3nt	CDR3aa	v_gene	d_gene	j_gene	abundance
TGCAGCGTTGGACAGCCCCAAGAGACCCAGTACTTC	CSVGQPQETQYF	TRBV29-1	-	TRBJ2-5	-
TGCGCCAGCAGCTCCCAGGGAATCGATACGCAGTATTTT	CASSSQGIDTQYF	TRBV5-1	-	TRBJ2-3	few
TGTGCCAGCAGCTTAAGCGGGTTAGAAGATACGCAGTATTTT	CASSLSGLEDTQYF	TRBV7-3	-	TRBJ2-3	-
TGTGCCAGCAGTTACTCCCAGGGATTCTATGTCGAGCAGTACTTC	CASSYSQGFYVEQYF	TRBV6-6	-	TRBJ2-7	-
TGCGCCAGCAGCTTGTCTGGGGGAGGCGGTTTCGAGCAGTACTTC	CASSLSGGGGFEQYF	TRBV5-1	-	TRBJ2-7	-
TGTGCCTGGGTAGCGGAGTCCTACAATGAGCAGTTCTTC	CAWVAESYNEQFF	TRBV30	-	TRBJ2-1	-
TGTGCCAGCAGTTGGGGGACTAGCGGTTACACAGATACGCAGTATTTT	CASSWGTSGYTDTQYF	TRBV6-5	TRBD2	TRBJ2-3	-
TGTGCCAGCCGTTCTGGGACAGAAGAGACCCAGTACTTC	CASRSGTEETQYF	TRBV6-5	TRBD1	TRBJ2-5	-
TGTGCCAGCAGTCAGGGAACCTCCTACAATGAGCAGTTCTTC	CASSQGTSYNEQFF	TRBV6-1	-	TRBJ2-1	-
TGTGCCAGCAGCTTATTACATAAGGCAGGGGCGCTGTTTTTT	CASSLLHKAGALFF	TRBV7-9	-	TRBJ2-2	once
TGCAGCGCCACCGGGACAGGGCAAGAGACCCAGTACTTC	CSATGTGQETQYF	TRBV29-1	TRBD1	TRBJ2-5	-
TGCGCCAGCAGCTTGGGCGGGAACCAAGAGACCCAGTACTTC	CASSLGGNQETQYF	TRBV5-1	-	TRBJ2-5	-
TGTGCCAGCCACTTTTGGGGGACAGGGGGTTTTCACGGCTACACCTTC	CASHFWGTGGFHGYTF	TRBV5-6	TRBD1	TRBJ1-2	-
TGTGCCAGCTCCCTCGGACAGGGAATCAGTGAGCAGTTCTTC	CASSLGQGISEQFF	TRBV18	TRBD1	TRBJ2-1	-
TGTGCCAGTTCCCGGCAGGGGGGAGGTTACGAGCAGTACTTC	CASSRQGGGYEQYF	TRBV28	-	TRBJ2-7	few
TGTGCCAGCAGCTTTCGGACAGGGGACACCATATATTTT	CASSFRTGDTIYF	TRBV5-6	TRBD1	TRBJ1-3	-
TGTGCCAGCAGTGAGAATATAGCGGGTCGCAACACAGATACGCAGTATTTT	CASSENIAGRNTDTQYF	TRBV6-1	TRBD2	TRBJ2-3	-
TGTGCCAGCAGTTTAGACCAACAGGTTAACTATGGCTACACCTTC	CASSLDQQVNYGYTF	TRBV28	-	TRBJ1-2	-
TGTGCCAGCAGTTACAGGGGCTACGAGCAGTACTTC	CASSYRGYEQYF	TRBV6-5	-	TRBJ2-7	-
TGTGCCTGGAAAACGTCCTTAAGGGGGATGGGAAACACCATATATTTT	CAWKTSLRGMGNTIYF	TRBV30	-	TRBJ1-3	-
TGTGCCAGCAGCTTCTCACCGGACAGGGCCTACGAGCAGTACTTC	CASSFSPDRAYEQYF	TRBV7-8	TRBD1	TRBJ2-7	-
TGTGCCAGCAGCTGGGAGAGGGACACTGAAGCTTTCTTT	CASSWERDTEAFF	TRBV7-8	-	TRBJ1-1	once
TGTGCCAGCAGTTTTCTCCCGGGTCGCGGGAACACTGAAGCTTTCTTT	CASSFLPGRGNTEAFF	TRBV6-5	-	TRBJ1-1	-
TGCGCCAGCAGCTTGGGACTAGCGGGAGCCTACGAGCAGTACTTC	CASSLGLAGAYEQYF	TRBV5-1	TRBD2	TRBJ2-7	-
TGTGCCAGCAGGGGGACAGGGGGGACGAACACTGAAGCTTTCTTT	CASRGTGGTNTEAFF	TRBV6-5	TRBD1	TRBJ1-1	-
TGTGCCAGCAGCTCCCAACTAGCGGGAGCCTCGGCTTTATACAATGAGCAGTTCTTC	CASSSQLAGASALYNEQFF	TRBV7-9	TRBD2	TRBJ2-1	-
TGTGCCAGCAGTCAGACAGGCCGACCGGGGGGGACTGAAGCTTTCTTT	CASSQTGRPGGTEAFF	TRBV28	-	TRBJ1-1	-
TGTGCCAGCAGTACCACAGGGTTTAATTCACCCCTCCACTTT	CASSTTGFNSPLHF	TRBV6-1	-	TRBJ1-6	once
TGCGCCAGCAGCCAAGGTAGCGGGAGGGGCGAGACCCAGTACTTC	CASSQGSGRGETQYF	TRBV4-3	TRBD2	TRBJ2-5	-
TGTGCCAGCAGCTTAGACTTAGCAGAGCAGTACTTC	CASSLDLAEQYF	TRBV11-2	-	TRBJ2-7	once
TGTGCCAGTAGGGCCCTACCCGGGACAGGGTATTTGGAGAACACCGGGGAGCTGTTTTTT	CASRALPGTGYLENTGELFF	TRBV19	TRBD1	TRBJ2-2	-
TGTGCCAGCAGCCTTGGGGACAGGGGTGAAAAACTGTTTTTT	CASSLGDRGEKLFF	TRBV7-2	TRBD1	TRBJ1-4	-
TGTGCCAGCAGCTTAGGGGGCAATGGCTACACCTTC	CASSLGGNGYTF	TRBV5-6	TRBD1	TRBJ1-2	-
TGCGCCAGCAGCTTTAGACCTAGCGGGACGCCTAAAGAAACCGGGGAGCTGTTTTTT	CASSFRPSGTPKETGELFF	TRBV5-1	TRBD2	TRBJ2-2	-
TGTGCCAGCAGCTTAGACGGCGGGGAGCTGTTTTTT	CASSLDGGELFF	TRBV13	-	TRBJ2-2	-
TGCGCCAGCAGCACGAGCGGGAGAAATGAGCAGTTCTTC	CASSTSGRNEQFF	TRBV5-1	TRBD2	TRBJ2-1	-
TGTGCCAGCAGGAGGCCTGGGACAGCTGGAAACACCATATATTTT	CASRRPGTAGNTIYF	TRBV2	TRBD1	TRBJ1-3	-
TGCGCCAGCAGCTCAGGACAGGGGAATGAGGGGGGGTACTTC	CASSSGQGNEGGYF	TRBV5-1	TRBD1	TRBJ2-4	-
TGTGCCAGCAGCTACCGACAGTTAAGCTCTGGAAACACCATATATTTT	CASSYRQLSSGNTIYF	TRBV6-5	-	TRBJ1-3	-